One sample yielded the 21 T cell receptor beta chains listed below, sequenced in a study of early stage breast cancer tumors. Clones were read by immunoSEQ multiplex PCR, and TCRdb kept only the in-frame ones, dropping some. The sample consists of about 72,000 clones, roughly 80% of them appearing once. Sequences were obtained from blood. The receptors stem from a person between 60 and 70 years old with breast cancer.

The chain joins TRBV5-1 to TRBJ2-7; 9 bases align to TRBD1. Unmatched junction bases numbered 7, after V lost 4 bases and J lost 5 bases. There are 14 residues in the CDR3. The germline gives CDR1 SGHRS, CDR2 YFSETQ. In DNA, the CDR3 is TGCGCCAGCAGCGCAAGACAGGGGGTCAACGAGCAGTACTTC. It encodes CASSARQGVNEQYF.

This clone occurred once. The genes are TRBV6-6 and TRBJ2-2; D remains unclear. Germline CDR1 reads MNHNY; CDR2 reads SVGAGI (reference sequence). This CDR3 is built from 16 residues. V was shortened by 5 bases and J by 3 bases, with 16 bases between the two germline ends. CDR3 sequence reads: CASSPFSNGDTGELFF. In DNA, the CDR3 is TGTGCCAGCAGTCCCTTCTCAAACGGCGACACCGGGGAGCTGTTTTTT.

The chain recombines TRBV7-2 with TRBJ2-5; 12 bases line up with TRBD2. CDR3 length: 18 residues. With 4 bases clipped from V and 9 bases from J, the junction kept 18 bases outside the gene matches. The germline V gene has CDR1 SGHTA and CDR2 FQGNSA. The CDR3 protein is CASSYRGGGLAGPGAQYF. Written as DNA, the CDR3 is TGTGCCAGCAGCTACCGGGGGGGAGGACTAGCGGGGCCAGGGGCCCAGTACTTC.

V is TRBV19 and J is TRBJ2-5; TRBD2 is a possible D gene (6 bases). V lost 10 bases to trimming and J lost 4 bases, with 16 bases between them. Germline assignment: CDR1 LNHDA and CDR2 SQIVND (reference sequence). The CDR3 length is 13 residues. In nucleotides, the CDR3 is TGTGCCACCCGAGTGGGGGGAGGAGAGACCCAGTACTTC. Translated: CATRVGGGETQYF.

The CDR3 loop reads CASSIQGQVDSNQPQHF. The CDR3 nucleotides are TGTGCCAGTAGTATCCAGGGACAGGTAGATAGCAATCAGCCCCAGCATTTT. The J gene is TRBJ1-5, the V gene TRBV19; 8 bases are a match to TRBD1. This CDR3 is 17 amino acids long. The V gene's germline CDR1 is LNHDA and CDR2 SQIVND (reference sequence). The J segment lost 0 bases and the V segment lost 3 bases, leaving 7 bases of the junction unmatched.

This sequence joins TRBV30 and TRBJ1-5; 10 bases fit TRBD1. CDR3 length: 16 amino acids. In germline, CDR1 is GTSNPN, CDR2 SVGIG (reference sequence). J gave up 3 bases and V 0 bases, and 5 bases lay outside the gene matches. The CDR3 DNA reads as TGTGCCTGGAGTGTATTAGGGACAGGGGTCAATCAGCCCCAGCATTTT. Translating gives CAWSVLGTGVNQPQHF.

This clone was observed once. The chain is built from TRBV5-1 and TRBJ1-2, with D possibly being TRBD1 (6 bases). V lost 0 bases, J lost 8 bases, and 20 bases lay in between. The CDR3 contains 16 residues. Germline assignment: CDR1 SGHRS and CDR2 YFSETQ. CDR3 region: CASSLEGGDSVGGYTF. CDR3 DNA sequence: TGCGCCAGCAGCTTGGAGGGGGGGGACTCCGTAGGAGGCTACACCTTC.

J is TRBJ2-3 and V is TRBV4-1; a weak D match, TRBD1 (5 bases). The CDR3 is 17 amino acids. Trimming removed 3 bases from V and 6 bases from J, with 22 bases in between. CDR1 MGHRA and CDR2 YSYEKL come from the germline V gene. DNA of the CDR3: TGCGCCAGCAGCCACCCCATGGGGCGCCGCCTCCCCGATACGCAGTATTTT. The encoded protein is CASSHPMGRRLPDTQYF.

This chain uses TRBV5-1 with TRBJ2-5; a possible D gene is TRBD2 (6 bases). The germline V gene encodes CDR1 SGHRS and CDR2 YFSETQ. The V end was cut by 8 bases, the J end by 2 bases, with 10 bases between. The CDR3 contains 12 residues. Written as DNA, the CDR3 is TGCGCCAGTGGGACTTCGCAAGAGACCCAGTACTTC. It codes for CASGTSQETQYF. Together with reference TRBV5-1 and TRBJ2-5, the CDR3 gives the full variable domain: KAGVTQTPRYLIKTRGQQVTLSCSPISGHRSVSWYQQTPGQGLQFLFEYFSETQRNKGNFPGRFSGRQFSNSRSEMNVSTLELGDSALYLCASGTSQETQYFGPGTRLLVL.

This clone was counted between two and nine times. The CDR3 is CASAPGQGDYEQYF. DNA for the CDR3: TGTGCCAGCGCACCGGGACAGGGAGACTACGAGCAGTACTTC. This chain connects TRBV9 to TRBJ2-7, with 9 positions matching TRBD1. V was pared by 7 bases and J by 3 bases, with 8 bases of the junction left unmatched. Germline CDR1 reads SGDLS; CDR2 reads YYNGEE. CDR3 length: 14 amino acids.

V is TRBV7-3 and J is TRBJ2-3; D remains ambiguous. The ends were cut back, 3 bases at V and 0 bases at J, with 13 bases in the middle. CDR3 size: 16 residues. Germline CDR1 SGHTA, CDR2 FQGTGA. Here the CDR3 DNA reads TGTGCCAGCAGCTTGATAGCCGCGGCTAGCACAGATACGCAGTATTTT. Protein product: CASSLIAAASTDTQYF.

The rearrangement joins TRBV10-1 to TRBJ2-3, with TRBD1 matching over 7 bases. V gave up 5 bases and J gave up 0 bases; unmatched junction bases: 8. Germline V lookup: CDR1 WNHNN, CDR2 SYGVQD (reference sequence). The CDR3 spans 16 residues. The CDR3 nucleotides are TGCGCCAGCAGTAACATAAGGGGGCCAAGCACAGATACGCAGTATTTT. The encoded protein is CASSNIRGPSTDTQYF.

The rearrangement joins TRBV30 to TRBJ1-6, with TRBD1 as a possible D gene (6 bases). CDR3 size: 15 residues. The germline V gene has CDR1 GTSNPN and CDR2 SVGIG (reference sequence). In DNA, the CDR3 is TGTGCAAGTAAGGGGGGGAGCTCCTATAATTCACCCCTCCACTTT. Encoded protein: CASKGGSSYNSPLHF.

The chain employs TRBV7-6 and TRBJ2-2; no firm D call. There are 12 residues in the CDR3. Trimming shortened V by 0 bases and J by 6 bases, and 2 bases separated the two germline ends. Germline V lookup: CDR1 SGHVS, CDR2 FNYEAQ. Here the CDR3 reads CASSLAPGELFF. The CDR3 DNA sequence: TGTGCCAGCAGCTTAGCGCCCGGGGAGCTGTTTTTT.

The J gene is TRBJ2-7, the V gene TRBV28; the D is unclear. The CDR3 is made up of 16 amino acids. CDR1 is MDHEN, CDR2 SYDVKM, per germline. The V end lost 3 bases, the J end lost 0 bases, and 15 bases lay between the germline ends. The CDR3 here is CASSFPTDISSYEQYF. CDR3 sequence (DNA): TGTGCCAGCAGTTTCCCAACCGATATAAGCTCCTACGAGCAGTACTTC.

This clone was counted once. CDR3 sequence reads: CASSLFGQGATNEKLFF. CDR3 in DNA: TGTGCCAGCAGCTTGTTCGGACAGGGGGCAACTAATGAAAAACTGTTTTTT. The V call is TRBV5-6, the J call TRBJ1-4, with 10 positions matching TRBD1. The CDR3 length is 17 residues. Losses at the gene ends were 1 base for V and 0 bases for J; bases not matched to a gene: 3. Germline assignment: CDR1 SGHDT and CDR2 YYEEEE.

The chain joins TRBV15 to TRBJ1-2, with D hard to call. CDR1 and CDR2 from the germline V gene are LNHNV and YYDKDF (reference sequence). The CDR3 contains 12 residues. Trimming cost V 8 bases and J 2 bases, with 9 bases left between them. Here the CDR3 DNA reads TGTGCCACCCATGGCACCAACTATGGCTACACCTTC. Protein product: CATHGTNYGYTF.

This chain links TRBV6-6 with TRBJ2-3; D not certain. V was pared by 8 bases and J by 0 bases, with 12 bases between. CDR1 MNHNY and CDR2 SVGAGI come from the germline V gene (reference sequence). The CDR3 extends over 14 amino acids. The CDR3 nucleotides read TGTGCCAGCCGCTCCCCAGACAGCACAGATACGCAGTATTTT. It specifies CASRSPDSTDTQYF.

The chain couples TRBV6-5 to TRBJ2-2; the D gene is possibly TRBD2 (6 bases). Germline CDR1 is MNHEY and CDR2 is SVGAGI. V lost 2 bases, J lost 6 bases, and 7 bases lay in between. The length of the CDR3 is 13 residues. The CDR3 nucleotides are TGTGCCAGCAGTTACCGGGGGTCCGGGGAGCTGTTTTTT. Encoded protein: CASSYRGSGELFF.

V and J are TRBV28 and TRBJ2-7, with D perhaps given as TRBD1 or TRBD2 (5 bases each). The CDR3 loop spans 14 amino acids. V lost 5 bases to trimming and J lost 2 bases, with 13 bases between them. Germline V gene data show CDR1 as MDHEN and CDR2 as SYDVKM. The CDR3: CASSVTGTTYEQYF. The DNA for the CDR3 is TGTGCCAGCAGTGTTACCGGGACCACCTACGAGCAGTACTTC.

V usage is TRBV6-1 and J usage is TRBJ2-7; D is unresolved. The CDR3 totals 13 residues. The V gene's germline CDR1 is MNHNS and CDR2 SASEGT. V was shortened by 6 bases and J by 7 bases, with 16 bases between the two germline ends. The CDR3 spells CASRKGGAGEQYF. CDR3 coding DNA: TGTGCCAGCAGGAAGGGTGGTGCTGGGGAGCAGTACTTC.